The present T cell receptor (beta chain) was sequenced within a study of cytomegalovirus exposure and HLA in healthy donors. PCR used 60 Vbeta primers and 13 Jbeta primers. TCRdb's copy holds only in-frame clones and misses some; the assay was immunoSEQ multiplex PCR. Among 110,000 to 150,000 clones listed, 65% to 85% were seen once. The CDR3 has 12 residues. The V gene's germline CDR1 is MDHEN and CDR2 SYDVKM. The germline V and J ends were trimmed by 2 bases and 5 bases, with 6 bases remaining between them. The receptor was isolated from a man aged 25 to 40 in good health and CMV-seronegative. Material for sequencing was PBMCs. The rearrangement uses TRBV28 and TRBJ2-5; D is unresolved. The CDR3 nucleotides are TGTGCCAGCAGTTTAGACGGGGAGACCCAGTACTTC. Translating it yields CASSLDGETQYF.